A selection of T cell receptor beta chains follows, all from one sample in a study of synovial regulatory T cells in juvenile arthritis. Repertoires were generated with immunoSEQ multiplex PCR, while TCRdb's copy carries only in-frame clones and drops some. This listing includes 9,500 to 10,000 clones. Sequenced sample: Treg cells from blood. These TCRs come from a donor aged 2-35 years with juvenile idiopathic arthritis. Each CDR3 is given with its conserved first and last residue. Some rows have no size entry. The others give once, few or many, or a class for an expanded clone.

cdr3_aa cdr3_length clone_size j_call v_call
CASSATPSYEQYF 13 - TRBJ2-7 TRBV7-3
CASSVSPQVGNTIYF 15 - TRBJ1-3 TRBV9
CASRQAGGQETQYF 14 - TRBJ2-5 TRBV7-9
CASSPAGTADTGELFF 16 - TRBJ2-2 TRBV18
CASRTRDGGAVTQYF 15 - TRBJ2-3 TRBV6-6
CASSVRFSYEQYF 13 - TRBJ2-7 TRBV10-2
CASSQARRNTDTQYF 15 - TRBJ2-3 TRBV14
CASSETSGGFTDTQYF 16 - TRBJ2-3 TRBV27
CASSIGPFEAFF 12 - TRBJ1-1 TRBV19
CSVSRGPLNSPGNTIYF 17 - TRBJ1-3 TRBV29-1
CARGVLDQPQHF 12 - TRBJ1-5 TRBV25-1
CASSRTGDYGYTF 13 - TRBJ1-2 TRBV6-6
CASSGTSGRVEQYF 14 - TRBJ2-7 TRBV2
CAWRDPWSPYEQYF 14 - TRBJ2-7 TRBV30
CASRPRGRDGYTF 13 - TRBJ1-2 TRBV28
CASSYWAPDRNEKLFF 16 - TRBJ1-4 TRBV6-5
CATSPGDRGSEQYF 14 - TRBJ2-7 TRBV19
CASSEARGANPTWARSPLHF 20 - TRBJ1-6 TRBV2
CASSQGLGLGVNQPQHF 17 - TRBJ1-5 TRBV4-3
CASSPDRVFNQPQHF 15 medium-sized TRBJ1-5 TRBV18
CASSQAGELFF 11 - TRBJ2-2 TRBV4-2
CASSLTGVNTGELFF 15 - TRBJ2-2 TRBV6-5
CASSNSYSGGTDEQYF 16 - TRBJ2-7 TRBV10-1
CASSLGFNEKLFF 13 - TRBJ1-4 TRBV5-1
CASSRDRLYNEQFF 14 - TRBJ2-1 TRBV19
CASSKDSEKYEQYF 14 - TRBJ2-7 TRBV2
CASSRQGFSYEQYF 14 - TRBJ2-7 TRBV10-1
CASSLELLASYEQYF 15 - TRBJ2-7 TRBV7-2
CASSERGLGYTF 12 - TRBJ1-2 TRBV6-1
CASSLDEGQPQHF 13 - TRBJ1-5 TRBV5-1
CASRVRVRAQPQHF 14 - TRBJ1-5 TRBV28
CASSQGAGSEQYF 13 - TRBJ2-7 TRBV9
CASSTALGEKLFF 13 - TRBJ1-4 TRBV19
CSVPPGTRPSGANVLTF 17 - TRBJ2-6 TRBV29-1
CASSFGGRGTDTQYF 15 - TRBJ2-3 TRBV19
CAISGGGLGEQFF 13 - TRBJ2-1 TRBV10-3
CASSLTGPYSGNTIYF 16 - TRBJ1-3 TRBV11-2
CASSLFGTGYEAFF 14 - TRBJ1-1 TRBV7-3
CASRGQGSYEQYF 13 - TRBJ2-7 TRBV19
CASLGASLGEKLFF 14 - TRBJ1-4 TRBV28
CASSQWPPSGGPQETQYF 18 - TRBJ2-5 TRBV4-1
CASSLGLAAYEQYF 14 - TRBJ2-7 TRBV19
CASGPDEWGRIIAGNTIYF 19 - TRBJ1-3 TRBV12-5
CASSPADPSAEPQHF 15 - TRBJ1-5 TRBV5-1
CASSFSWQGHGYTF 14 - TRBJ1-2 TRBV27
CASSLYAGGTYNEQFF 16 - TRBJ2-1 TRBV4-3
CASNQGLAGVWETQYF 16 - TRBJ2-5 TRBV5-5
CASTSSRRAFF 11 - TRBJ1-1 TRBV19
CASSLTGTGFIYEQYF 16 - TRBJ2-7 TRBV5-1
CASSFTGETPLHF 13 - TRBJ1-6 TRBV7-9
CASSQGGGTAPRSPLHF 17 medium-sized TRBJ1-6 TRBV4-1
CASRGAGGGGGQPQHF 16 - TRBJ1-5 TRBV28